This T cell receptor beta chain was documented in a study of T cell clonotyping in hematopoietic cell transplantation. The germline gives CDR1 LNHDA, CDR2 SQIVND (reference sequence). The CDR3 totals 12 residues. V gave up 3 bases and J gave up 8 bases, with 10 bases separating them. Produced via immunoSEQ multiplex PCR; TCRdb's table is partial and in-frame only. The sample consists of approximately 20,000 clones, 79% of them appearing once. As regards this clone: Its antigen is currently unknown.

General observations from the study: Higher Inverse Simpson Index values in graft donor and pretransplant recipient predicted broader posttransplant TCR diversity.

The chain recombines TRBV19 with TRBJ1-2, with D possibly TRBD1 on 6 matching bases. The clonotype originates from a man aged 60 to 75 in good health. Some clones in this sample may be carry-over from other donors' samples. Sequenced: peripheral blood mononuclear cells. As DNA, the CDR3 is TGTGCCAGTAGTATGACAGGACGGGGCTACACCTTC. The encoded protein is CASSMTGRGYTF.